This T cell receptor (beta chain) was profiled in a study of blood T cell repertoires in COVID-19. Original data processing: Nucleated cell counts were estimated from reference gene primer amplification. Measured with immunoSEQ multiplex PCR; TCRdb has only the in-frame clones, and not every one. V and J calls and clone size are those listed in that table; D and trimming were worked out from the DNA. The sample lists around 250,000 clones, roughly 88% occurring once. Sequences were obtained from PBMCs or T cells enriched from blood (not recorded which). This TCR was recovered from a woman in her fifties or sixties who had recovered from COVID-19.

The CDR3 DNA reads TGTGCCAGCAGCTTAACAGGGGTAGTCTATGGCTACACCTTC. As protein: CASSLTGVVYGYTF. The genes are TRBV5-4 and TRBJ1-2; 7 nucleotides match TRBD1. The germline V gene has CDR1 SGHNT and CDR2 YYREEE (reference sequence). The CDR3 has 14 amino acids. With 2 bases clipped from V and 4 bases from J, the junction kept 5 bases outside the gene matches.